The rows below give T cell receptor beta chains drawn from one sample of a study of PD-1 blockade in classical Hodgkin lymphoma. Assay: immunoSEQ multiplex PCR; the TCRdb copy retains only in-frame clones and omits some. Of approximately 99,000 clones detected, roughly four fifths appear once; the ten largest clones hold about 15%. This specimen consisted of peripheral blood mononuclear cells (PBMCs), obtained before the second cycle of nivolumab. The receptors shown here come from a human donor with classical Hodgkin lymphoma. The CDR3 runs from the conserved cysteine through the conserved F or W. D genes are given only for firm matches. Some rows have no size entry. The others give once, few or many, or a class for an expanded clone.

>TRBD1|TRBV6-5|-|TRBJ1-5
CASSYRGHQPQHF
TGTGCCAGCAGTTACAGGGGGCATCAGCCCCAGCATTTT
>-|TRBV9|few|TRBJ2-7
CASSSQPSYEQYF
TGTGCCAGCAGCTCACAACCCAGCTACGAGCAGTACTTC
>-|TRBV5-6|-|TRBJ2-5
CASSLEQGGETQYF
TGTGCCAGCAGCTTGGAACAGGGAGGAGAGACCCAGTACTTC
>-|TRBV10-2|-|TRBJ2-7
CASSVGSYEQYF
TGCGCCAGCAGTGTGGGTAGTTACGAGCAGTACTTC
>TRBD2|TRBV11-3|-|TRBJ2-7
CASSLDQGGYEQYF
TGTGCCAGCAGCTTAGACCAGGGAGGGTACGAGCAGTACTTC
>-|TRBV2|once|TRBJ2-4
CASKFYEEGDIQYF
TGTGCCAGCAAGTTTTACGAAGAGGGCGACATTCAGTACTTC
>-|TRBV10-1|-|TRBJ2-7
CASSDGGQNGDEQYF
TGCGCCAGCAGTGACGGTGGGCAAAACGGGGACGAGCAGTACTTC
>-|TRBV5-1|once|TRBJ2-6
CASSLGLMGLKRDSGANVLTF
TGCGCCAGCAGCTTGGGATTGATGGGACTGAAAAGGGATTCTGGGGCCAACGTCCTGACTTTC
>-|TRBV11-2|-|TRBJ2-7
CASSSGVYEQYF
TGTGCCAGCAGCTCGGGGGTCTACGAGCAGTACTTC
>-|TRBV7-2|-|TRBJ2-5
CASRRDHAGETQYF
TGTGCCAGCAGGCGGGACCACGCAGGAGAGACCCAGTACTTC
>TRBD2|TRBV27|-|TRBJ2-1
CASSPGTSGRVDEQFF
TGTGCCAGCAGTCCCGGGACTAGCGGGAGAGTTGATGAGCAGTTCTTC
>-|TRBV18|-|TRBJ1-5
CASSSSGFNQPQHF
TGTGCCAGCTCATCATCGGGATTCAATCAGCCCCAGCATTTT
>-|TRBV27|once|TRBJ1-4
CASSLYSNEKLFF
TGTGCCAGCAGTTTATACAGTAATGAAAAACTGTTTTTT
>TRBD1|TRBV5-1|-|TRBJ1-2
CASSSLDRDNYGYTF
TGCGCCAGCAGCTCCCTGGACAGGGATAACTATGGCTACACCTTC
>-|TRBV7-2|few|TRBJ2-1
CASSQERNEQFF
TGTGCCAGCAGTCAAGAGCGGAATGAGCAGTTCTTC
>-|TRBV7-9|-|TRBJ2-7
CASSPPWTETSYEQYF
TGTGCCAGCAGCCCCCCGTGGACGGAGACCTCCTACGAGCAGTACTTC
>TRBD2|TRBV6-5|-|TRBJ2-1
CASSQLAGGTNEQFF
TGTGCCAGCAGTCAACTAGCGGGAGGAACCAATGAGCAGTTCTTC
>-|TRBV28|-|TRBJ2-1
CASSSQPAYNEQFF
TGTGCCAGCAGTTCCCAGCCAGCCTACAATGAGCAGTTCTTC
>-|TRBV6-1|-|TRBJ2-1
CASSGWEGIGQQFF
TGTGCCAGCAGCGGCTGGGAAGGGATAGGTCAGCAGTTCTTC
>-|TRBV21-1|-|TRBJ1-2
CASSKEEARIHYGYTF
TGTGCCAGCAGCAAAGAGGAGGCCAGGATCCACTATGGCTACACCTTC
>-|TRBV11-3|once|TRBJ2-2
CASSPRETGELFF
TGTGCCAGCAGCCCCAGGGAGACCGGGGAGCTGTTTTTT
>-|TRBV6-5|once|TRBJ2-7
CASSPGHPPYEQYF
TGTGCCAGCAGTCCGGGACACCCTCCCTACGAGCAGTACTTC